The T cell receptor beta chain described here comes from a study of shared clonotypes between healthy human individuals. The table came from immunoSEQ multiplex PCR; TCRdb's copy has only in-frame clones and leaves some out. The sample has roughly 680,000 clones, 72% seen once. CDR3 length: 15 amino acids. The germline V gene has CDR1 LNHDA and CDR2 SQIVND (reference sequence). Deletions cut 3 bases from V and 1 base from J, with 10 bases between. The sample was memory CD4+ T cells sorted from blood. Subset specified: CD45RA-negative fraction. The chain links TRBV19 to TRBJ1-5; no firm D call. This TCR came from a woman in her twenties or thirties in good health. CDR3: CASSILPGSNQPQHF. In DNA, the CDR3 is TGTGCCAGTAGTATCCTTCCGGGGAGCAATCAGCCCCAGCATTTT. Full variable domain (missing parts from reference TRBV19 and TRBJ1-5): DGGITQSPKYLFRKEGQNVTLSCEQNLNHDAMYWYRQDPGQGLRLIYYSQIVNDFQKGDIAEGYSVSREKKESFPLTVTSAQKNPTAFYLCASSILPGSNQPQHFGDGTRLSIL.